These 2 T cell receptor gamma chains came from one sample sequenced in a study of gamma delta lymphoproliferative disorders and STAT genes. TCRdb redid the clone calls on the multiplex PCR reads with CATT. Seen here are about 2,200 gamma-chain clones, roughly 10% observed once, and the top ten hold over 50%. PBMCs from patients and controls supplied the genomic DNA for sequencing. Input material: blood. Receptor source: a human donor with gamma-delta T-cell large granular lymphocyte leukemia.

This clone occurred a few times. The chain has TRGV2 and TRGJP2. TCRdb carries no J gene annotation; the J gene was assigned here by matching the DNA with germline. Germline loops: CDR1 EGSNGY, CDR2 YDSYNSKV. The CDR3 runs 14 residues. V lost 1 base, J lost 6 bases, and 5 bases stayed unmatched. The CDR3 DNA reads TGTGCCACCTGGGACGGCGGCGGTGATTGGATCAAGACGTTT. It codes for CATWDGGGDWIKTF.

This chain's CDR3 is CATWDRNYYKKLF. CDR3 sequence (DNA): TGTGCCACCTGGGATAGGAATTATTATAAGAAACTCTTT. This rearrangement joins TRGV8 to TRGJ1 or TRGJ2. TCRdb gives no J gene; it was assigned here by matching the DNA to germline. CDR1 is VENAVY, CDR2 YDSYNSRV, per germline. With 0 bases clipped from V and 1 base from J, the junction kept 0 bases outside the gene matches. The CDR3 extends over 13 amino acids.